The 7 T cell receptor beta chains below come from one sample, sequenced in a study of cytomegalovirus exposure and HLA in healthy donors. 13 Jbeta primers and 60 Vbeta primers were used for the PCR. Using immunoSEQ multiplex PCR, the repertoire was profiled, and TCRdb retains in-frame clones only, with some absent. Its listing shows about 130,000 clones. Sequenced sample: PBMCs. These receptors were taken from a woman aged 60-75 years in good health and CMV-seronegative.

CDR3 protein: CASSWTSGQETQYF. DNA for the CDR3: TGCGCCAGCAGCTGGACTAGCGGCCAAGAGACCCAGTACTTC. V is TRBV5-1 and J is TRBJ2-5; TRBD2 matches 10 bases. This CDR3 contains 14 residues. CDR1 is SGHRS and CDR2 is YFSETQ in the germline V gene. The V and J ends lost 3 bases and 1 base, in that order; junction bases with no gene match: 0.

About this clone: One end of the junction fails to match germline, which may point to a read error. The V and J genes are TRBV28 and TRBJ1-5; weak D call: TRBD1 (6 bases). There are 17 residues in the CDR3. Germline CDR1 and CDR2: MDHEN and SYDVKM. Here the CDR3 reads CTSSLYQQGSGNQPQHF. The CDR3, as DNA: TGTACCAGCAGTCTATACCAACAGGGTTCGGGCAATCAGCCCCAGCATTTT.

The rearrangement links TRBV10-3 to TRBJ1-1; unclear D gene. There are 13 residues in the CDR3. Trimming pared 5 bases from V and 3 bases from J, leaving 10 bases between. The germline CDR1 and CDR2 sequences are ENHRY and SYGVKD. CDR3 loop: CAISHRRDTEAFF. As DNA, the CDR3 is TGTGCCATCAGTCACCGGAGGGACACTGAAGCTTTCTTT.

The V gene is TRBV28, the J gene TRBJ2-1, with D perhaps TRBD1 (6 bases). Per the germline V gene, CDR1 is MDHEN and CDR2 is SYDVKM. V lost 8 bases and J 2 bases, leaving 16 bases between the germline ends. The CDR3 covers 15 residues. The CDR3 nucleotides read TGTGCCAGCCTTAGAGGGGGTGCACCCTACAATGAGCAGTTCTTC. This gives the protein CASLRGGAPYNEQFF.

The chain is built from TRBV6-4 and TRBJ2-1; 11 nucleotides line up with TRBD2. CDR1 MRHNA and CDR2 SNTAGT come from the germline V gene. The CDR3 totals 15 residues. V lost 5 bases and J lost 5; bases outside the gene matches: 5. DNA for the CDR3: TGTGCCAGCAGTCCGGGACTAGCGGCCAACAATGAGCAGTTCTTC. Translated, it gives CASSPGLAANNEQFF.

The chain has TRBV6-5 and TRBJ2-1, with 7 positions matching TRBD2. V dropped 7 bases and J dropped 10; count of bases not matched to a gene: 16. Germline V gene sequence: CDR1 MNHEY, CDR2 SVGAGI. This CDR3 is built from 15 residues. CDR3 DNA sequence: TGTGCCAGCACAAACAGGCATATGGGGGGGGTCGAGCAGTTCTTC. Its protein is CASTNRHMGGVEQFF.

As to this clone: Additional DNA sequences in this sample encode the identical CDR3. CDR3 bases: TGCAGTGCTAGCTTAGCCTACGAGCAGTACTTC. Amino acids: CSASLAYEQYF. The chain uses TRBV20-1 and TRBJ2-7, with no clear D. Deletions cut 3 bases from V and 2 bases from J, with 5 bases between. The CDR3 consists of 11 residues. Germline V gene data show CDR1 as DFQATT and CDR2 as SNEGSKA (reference sequence).